These 31 T cell receptor beta chains were all obtained from the same sample, sequenced in a study of blood T cell repertoires in COVID-19. Some clones are missing from TCRdb's copy, which holds only in-frame ones; the method was immunoSEQ multiplex PCR. The data hold approximately 500,000 clones, with roughly 89% observed a single time. The source material was peripheral blood. These receptors all come from a man aged 18-30 years with COVID-19, enrolled during active disease.

J is TRBJ1-6 and V is TRBV25-1; no definite D call. Trimming cost V 6 bases and J 11 bases, with 11 bases left between them. CDR3 length: 12 amino acids. Germline V gene sequence: CDR1 MGHDK, CDR2 SYGVNS. CDR3 nucleotide sequence: TGTGCCAGCAGAGATTCGGCGGCACCCCTCCACTTT. Translated: CASRDSAAPLHF.

The chain combines TRBV5-6 with TRBJ2-7; the match to TRBD2 covers 7 bases. V trimming: 3 bases; J trimming: 3 bases; junction bases outside the gene matches: 9. The CDR3 extends over 15 amino acids. Germline assignment: CDR1 SGHDT and CDR2 YYEEEE. In nucleotides, the CDR3 is TGTGCCAGCAGCTACCTCGGGGGGAGCCTCTACGAGCAGTACTTC. It encodes CASSYLGGSLYEQYF.

This clone was picked up a small number of times. The chain joins TRBV7-9 to TRBJ1-6, with TRBD1 as a possible D gene (6 bases). This CDR3 is built from 14 residues. Per germline, CDR1 SEHNR and CDR2 FQNEAQ (reference sequence). V was pared by 5 bases and J by 9 bases, with 14 bases between. CDR3 in DNA: TGTGCCAGCAGCCAGACAGGCTCGGGTTCACCCCTCCACTTT. Its protein product is CASSQTGSGSPLHF.

The rearrangement uses TRBV25-1 and TRBJ1-2; TRBD1 matches 9 bases. The J segment lost 8 bases and the V segment lost 5 bases, leaving 6 bases of the junction unmatched. Germline CDR1 and CDR2: MGHDK and SYGVNS. CDR3 length: 13 residues. The CDR3 spells CASSPTGGGGYTF. The CDR3 coding sequence is TGTGCCAGCAGTCCTACAGGGGGCGGGGGCTACACCTTC.

This chain connects TRBV11-2 to TRBJ1-1; 10 bases line up with TRBD1. V lost 7 bases, J lost 5 bases, and 4 bases stayed unmatched. The germline gives CDR1 SGHAT, CDR2 FQNNGV. There are 13 residues in the CDR3. The CDR3, as DNA: TGTGCCAGCAAGGACAGGGGGGGGACTGAAGCTTTCTTT. Encoded protein: CASKDRGGTEAFF.

This clone turned up a few times. The chain is built from TRBV20-1 and TRBJ2-5; 7 bases are shared with TRBD2. The germline CDR1 and CDR2 sequences are DFQATT and SNEGSKA (reference sequence). With V trimmed by 5 bases and J by 10 bases, 4 bases remained unmatched. The length of the CDR3 is 10 residues. This CDR3 is CSAAGTNQYF. As DNA, the CDR3 is TGCAGTGCTGCCGGGACTAACCAGTACTTC.

The CDR3 DNA sequence: TGTGCCAGCAGTTCTATTAACAGGGGGTCTAAATACCTAATGCCCTACAATGAGCAGTTCTTC. Its protein product is CASSSINRGSKYLMPYNEQFF. The V call is TRBV27, the J call TRBJ2-1; 8 bases fit TRBD1. V lost 4 bases, J lost 2 bases, and 22 bases stayed unmatched. Germline CDR1 and CDR2: MNHEY and SMNVEV (reference sequence). This CDR3 has 21 amino acids.

The chain employs TRBV2 and TRBJ2-5, with 7 bases lining up with TRBD1. The CDR3 totals 14 residues. Trimming cost V 4 bases and J 4 bases; bases outside gene matches: 6. CDR1 is SNHLY and CDR2 is FYNNEI in the germline V gene. The CDR3 protein is CASSGRGLGETQYF. The CDR3 DNA follows: TGTGCCAGCAGTGGAAGGGGGCTCGGAGAGACCCAGTACTTC.

The chain has TRBV18 and TRBJ1-1; no firm D call. From germline, CDR1 is KGHSH and CDR2 LQKENI. There are 14 residues in the CDR3. V shed 2 bases and J shed 0 bases, with 7 bases lying between them. In DNA, the CDR3 is TGTGCCAGCTCACCAAGAACAATGAACACTGAAGCTTTCTTT. It translates to CASSPRTMNTEAFF.

The chain carries TRBV20-1 and TRBJ2-1; 15 nucleotides agree with TRBD2. V dropped 3 bases and J dropped 4; count of bases not matched to a gene: 10. CDR1 is DFQATT, CDR2 SNEGSKA, per germline (reference sequence). The CDR3 consists of 18 residues. The chain's CDR3 is CSASRTSGRDLWYNEQFF. The CDR3 DNA follows: TGCAGTGCTAGTCGGACTAGCGGGAGGGATTTGTGGTACAATGAGCAGTTCTTC.

The chain employs TRBV4-1 and TRBJ2-7; tentative D call: TRBD2 (6 bases). There are 13 residues in the CDR3. Per germline, CDR1 MGHRA and CDR2 YSYEKL. V shed 4 bases and J shed 7 bases, with 14 bases lying between them. CDR3 in DNA: TGCGCCAGCAGCCGGGGACTGACTTTAGAGCAGTACTTC. This translates into CASSRGLTLEQYF.

This clone was recorded only once. The chain recombines TRBV4-1 with TRBJ2-1, with 9 bases identical to TRBD2. The CDR3 has 14 amino acids. V shed 0 bases and J 11 bases; nucleotides not matched to a gene: 5. Germline V CDR1 and CDR2: MGHRA, YSYEKL. As DNA, the CDR3 is TGCGCCAGCAGCCAAGAACAGCTAGCGGGGCAGCAGTTCTTC. It encodes CASSQEQLAGQQFF.

The chain employs TRBV2 and TRBJ2-7; 8 bases align to TRBD1. V trimming: 3 bases; J trimming: 5 bases; junction bases outside the gene matches: 6. The germline CDR1 and CDR2 sequences are SNHLY and FYNNEI. There are 14 residues in the CDR3. The CDR3 loop reads CASSDQGANHEQYF. CDR3 nucleotides: TGTGCCAGCAGTGACCAGGGGGCGAACCACGAGCAGTACTTC.

The genes are TRBV10-3 and TRBJ2-1; D might be TRBD2 (6 bases). CDR3 size: 17 residues. V was pared by 0 bases and J by 1 base, with 13 bases between. CDR1 is ENHRY, CDR2 SYGVKD, per germline. This chain's CDR3 is CAISESSVAESYNEQFF. The CDR3 bases are TGTGCCATCAGTGAGTCGAGCGTAGCGGAGTCCTACAATGAGCAGTTCTTC.

This clone came up a few times. V usage is TRBV14 and J usage is TRBJ2-7; D is possibly TRBD1 (6 bases). Trimming took 0 bases from V and 4 from J, leaving 16 bases between them. Germline CDR1 and CDR2: SGHDN and FVKESK. The CDR3 is made up of 16 amino acids. CDR3 protein: CASSQDIVTGFYEQYF. As DNA, the CDR3 is TGTGCCAGCAGCCAAGATATTGTGACAGGTTTTTACGAGCAGTACTTC.

J is TRBJ2-7 and V is TRBV9; D is uncertain. Germline CDR1 and CDR2: SGDLS and YYNGEE. The V and J ends lost 0 bases and 2 bases respectively, with 12 bases between them. The CDR3 loop spans 15 amino acids. The CDR3 bases are TGTGCCAGCAGCGTAGGGTTCGTTGAGACCTACGAGCAGTACTTC. Its translation is CASSVGFVETYEQYF.

As DNA, the CDR3 is TGTGCCAGCAGCTTTGGGACAGGGTTCGATCAGCCCCAGCATTTT. Protein: CASSFGTGFDQPQHF. The chain recombines TRBV5-8 with TRBJ1-5; 9 bases fit TRBD1. The V and J ends lost 2 bases and 5 bases, in that order; junction bases with no gene match: 5. The CDR3 sequence is 15 residues long. CDR1 is SGHTS and CDR2 is YDEGEE in the germline V gene.

The rearrangement uses TRBV5-4 and TRBJ2-5; 7 positions match TRBD2. Trimming cost V 0 bases and J 7 bases; bases outside gene matches: 9. The CDR3 sequence is 15 residues long. Germline V CDR1 and CDR2: SGHNT, YYREEE (reference sequence). This chain's CDR3 is CASSLAASGPMTQYF. CDR3 in DNA: TGTGCCAGCAGCTTGGCAGCTAGCGGTCCGATGACCCAGTACTTC.

The chain combines TRBV7-3 with TRBJ2-2; 12 nucleotides agree with TRBD2. Germline trimming cut 5 bases from V and 7 bases from J; bases unmatched to any gene: 5. Germline V gene sequence: CDR1 SGHTA, CDR2 FQGTGA. This CDR3 comprises 15 residues. Here the CDR3 reads CASSAWTSGVGELFF. For the CDR3, the DNA is TGTGCCAGCAGCGCCTGGACTAGCGGGGTCGGGGAGCTGTTTTTT.

This chain connects TRBV19 to TRBJ2-7; a weak D match, TRBD1 (6 bases). Trimming removed 4 bases from V and 0 bases from J, with 10 bases in between. CDR3 length: 14 amino acids. Per germline, CDR1 LNHDA and CDR2 SQIVND (reference sequence). CDR3 nucleotides: TGTGCCAGTAGTAATCCGACAGGCTCCTACGAGCAGTACTTC. Encoded protein: CASSNPTGSYEQYF.

This rearrangement joins TRBV15 to TRBJ1-2, with 11 bases fitting TRBD1. Trimming at V came to 4 bases and at J to 4 bases, leaving 8 bases not matched to a gene. This CDR3 contains 16 residues. CDR1 and CDR2 (germline): LNHNV, YYDKDF (reference sequence). The CDR3 here is CATSISRDRGSYGYTF. The DNA for the CDR3 is TGTGCCACCAGCATAAGCCGGGACAGGGGGTCCTATGGCTACACCTTC. The full variable domain, its missing parts supplied by reference TRBV15 and TRBJ1-2, is DAMVIQNPRYQVTQFGKPVTLSCSQTLNHNVMYWYQQKSSQAPKLLFHYYDKDFNNEADTPDNFQSRRPNTSFCFLDIRSPGLGDTAMYLCATSISRDRGSYGYTFGSGTRLTVV.

V is TRBV19 and J is TRBJ2-1; TRBD2 matches at 8 bases. Unmatched junction bases numbered 11, after V lost 5 bases and J lost 5 bases. CDR1 is LNHDA, CDR2 SQIVND, per germline (reference sequence). CDR3 length: 16 residues. The CDR3 loop reads CASSVNVLAANNEQFF. The CDR3 nucleotides are TGTGCCAGTAGTGTCAACGTACTAGCGGCCAACAATGAGCAGTTCTTC.

CDR3 bases: TGTGCCAGCAGTGAATTCACTAGCGGGGGAAGGGACAAAAACATTCAGTACTTC. It specifies CASSEFTSGGRDKNIQYF. The chain is built from TRBV2 and TRBJ2-4, with 11 bases fitting TRBD2. The CDR3 loop spans 18 amino acids. The J segment lost 3 bases and the V segment lost 2 bases, leaving 9 bases of the junction unmatched. The germline V gene encodes CDR1 SNHLY and CDR2 FYNNEI.

Only a few counts were recorded for this clone. V and J are TRBV11-1 and TRBJ2-7; 7 bases line up with TRBD1. The CDR3 runs to 15 residues. Germline V gene sequence: CDR1 SGHAT, CDR2 FQDESV (reference sequence). V trimming: 5 bases; J trimming: 4 bases; junction bases outside the gene matches: 11. CDR3: CASSLGGSRGYEQYF. CDR3 in DNA: TGTGCCAGCAGCCTAGGGGGAAGCAGGGGGTACGAGCAGTACTTC.

The chain is built from TRBV6-5 and TRBJ1-4; 7 nucleotides line up with TRBD1. Germline V gene data show CDR1 as MNHEY and CDR2 as SVGAGI. CDR3 size: 13 residues. The ends lost 6 bases at V and 5 bases at J; junction bases unmatched: 3. For the CDR3, the DNA is TGTGCCAGCAGGGGACAGTCAAATGAAAAACTGTTTTTT. The encoded protein is CASRGQSNEKLFF.

The V and J genes are TRBV5-5 and TRBJ2-7; 10 bases line up with TRBD2. In germline, CDR1 is SGHKS, CDR2 YYEKEE (reference sequence). CDR3 length: 12 residues. The ends lost 7 bases at V and 3 bases at J; junction bases unmatched: 1. CDR3 region: CASRTSGYEQYF. Written as DNA, the CDR3 is TGTGCCAGCCGGACTAGCGGCTACGAGCAGTACTTC.

This clone occurred once. The chain joins TRBV10-2 to TRBJ1-4, with a weak D call TRBD1 (6 bases). The CDR3 sequence is 14 residues long. CDR1 is WSHSY, CDR2 SAAADI, per germline. Trimming shortened V by 7 bases and J by 4 bases, and 13 bases separated the two germline ends. The CDR3 sequence is CASIEGGNNEKLFF. CDR3 bases: TGCGCCAGCATCGAGGGGGGGAATAATGAAAAACTGTTTTTT.

The chain has TRBV18 and TRBJ2-2; 10 nucleotides line up with TRBD2. Germline V gene lookup returns CDR1 KGHSH and CDR2 LQKENI. V trimming: 2 bases; J trimming: 4 bases; junction bases outside the gene matches: 1. The CDR3 length is 15 residues. The CDR3 loop reads CASSPGLAATGELFF. The CDR3 DNA sequence: TGTGCCAGCTCACCAGGACTAGCGGCCACCGGGGAGCTGTTTTTT.

The rearrangement links TRBV19 to TRBJ2-7; TRBD1 matches 7 bases. CDR1 is LNHDA, CDR2 SQIVND, per germline (reference sequence). The length of the CDR3 is 15 residues. Trimming at V came to 5 bases and at J to 4 bases, leaving 11 bases not matched to a gene. The CDR3, as DNA: TGTGCCAGTAGTCAATCATCGGGACAGATATACGAGCAGTACTTC. This sequence encodes CASSQSSGQIYEQYF.

This chain uses TRBV19 with TRBJ1-2, with D uncertain. This CDR3 spans 14 amino acids. V was cut by 4 bases and J by 4 bases, with 13 bases left in between. The germline V gene has CDR1 LNHDA and CDR2 SQIVND (reference sequence). The DNA for the CDR3 is TGTGCCAGTAGTACCCGGGAGAGTGGCTATGGCTACACCTTC. Its translation: CASSTRESGYGYTF.

The J gene is TRBJ2-7, the V gene TRBV30; 9 nucleotides agree with TRBD1. The V gene end was trimmed by 8 bases and the J gene end by 8 bases; junction bases not matched to a gene: 13. This CDR3 has 13 residues. CDR1 and CDR2 from the germline V gene are GTSNPN and SVGIG (reference sequence). The CDR3 protein is CAGGQGGELQQYF. DNA of the CDR3: TGTGCCGGGGGACAGGGTGGAGAATTGCAGCAGTACTTC.